This is a list of T cell receptor beta chains from one sample in a study of blood T cell repertoires in COVID-19. Produced via immunoSEQ multiplex PCR; TCRdb's table is partial and in-frame only. This sample has about 280,000 clones, with approximately 90% found just once. The sample consisted of PBMCs or T cells enriched from blood (not recorded which). The receptors derive from a woman younger than 45 with acute COVID-19. Both conserved end residues are part of each CDR3. D genes are given only for firm matches. Clone size appears in some rows only: once, few, many, or a class for an expanded clone.

j_call clone_size v_call d_call cdr3_nt cdr3_aa
TRBJ2-7 NA TRBV28 NA TGTGCCAGCAGCCATAGCGCCTACGAGCAGTACTTC CASSHSAYEQYF
TRBJ1-5 few TRBV29-1 NA TGCAGCGTTGTGACGGCAGGAAATAGCAATCAGCCCCAGCATTTT CSVVTAGNSNQPQHF
TRBJ1-2 NA TRBV19 NA TGTGCCAGTAGTATGTCAGGCTATGGCTACACCTTC CASSMSGYGYTF
TRBJ1-2 NA TRBV4-1 NA TGCGCCAGCAGCCAAGGGCCGTCCGCCTATGGCTACACCTTC CASSQGPSAYGYTF
TRBJ2-7 NA TRBV27 NA TGTGCCAGCAGTCGGGTTTTTGGAGATTCCTACGAGCAGTACTTC CASSRVFGDSYEQYF
TRBJ2-2 NA TRBV6-4 TRBD1 TGTGCCAGCAGTGAGATCCCAGGGACAGGTCTTAACACCGGGGAGCTGTTTTTT CASSEIPGTGLNTGELFF
TRBJ2-7 NA TRBV7-2 TRBD2 TGTGCCAGCAGCGCAGCGGGAGTCACCTACGAGCAGTACTTC CASSAAGVTYEQYF
TRBJ2-7 NA TRBV19 TRBD1 TGTGCCAGTAGTACAGGACAGGGGGGCTACGAGCAGTACTTC CASSTGQGGYEQYF
TRBJ1-5 NA TRBV24-1 NA TGTGCCACCAGTGCCCGTGACAGGCCCTATGGTCCCCAGCATTTT CATSARDRPYGPQHF
TRBJ1-5 NA TRBV7-2 TRBD1 TGTGCCAGCAGCGCAACCGGGACAGGGCCCAGGCAGCCCCAGCATTTT CASSATGTGPRQPQHF
TRBJ2-2 NA TRBV7-8 TRBD1 TGTGCCAGCAGTTCCACAGGGGGCACGAACACCGGGGAGCTGTTTTTT CASSSTGGTNTGELFF
TRBJ2-5 NA TRBV10-2 TRBD2 TGCGCCAGCAGTGACCCTAGCGGGAGTGAGACCCAGTACTTC CASSDPSGSETQYF
TRBJ2-5 NA TRBV19 NA TGTGCCAGTAGTATTAACAGACAAGAGACCCAGTACTTC CASSINRQETQYF
TRBJ2-5 NA TRBV19 TRBD1 TGTGCCAGTAGTGTAGGGACAGGGAAGAAGGAGACCCAGTACTTC CASSVGTGKKETQYF
TRBJ1-2 NA TRBV16 TRBD1 TGTGCCAGCAGCCAATCGACGGGCAGGGGGCATGGCTACACCTTC CASSQSTGRGHGYTF
TRBJ2-6 NA TRBV28 TRBD1 TGTGCCAGCAGTACCTTACGGGACAGCCAAAGAGCTGGGGCCAACGTCCTGACTTTC CASSTLRDSQRAGANVLTF
TRBJ1-4 NA TRBV3-1/TRBV3-2 TRBD1 TGTGCCAGCAGCCAAGCACAGGGGACTAATGAAAAACTGTTTTTT CASSQAQGTNEKLFF
TRBJ2-1 NA TRBV24-1 TRBD1 TGTGCCACCAGTGACCACCCGGGACAGGGTGGGAATGAGCAGTTCTTC CATSDHPGQGGNEQFF
TRBJ2-1 NA TRBV5-4 NA TGTGCCAGCAGCTTGGTTATCGCTAGCGCCAGCTCCTACAATGAGCAGTTCTTC CASSLVIASASSYNEQFF
TRBJ2-7 NA TRBV5-1 NA TGCGCCAGCAGCTGGGGGGACGGCTCCTACGAGCAGTACTTC CASSWGDGSYEQYF
TRBJ1-2 NA TRBV5-1 NA TGCGCCAGCAACTACGGGGGAGGGATTGACAACTATGGCTACACCTTC CASNYGGGIDNYGYTF
TRBJ1-5 once TRBV2 TRBD1 TGTGCCAGCAGAGCGACAGGGGCAGGATTTCAGCCCCAGCATTTT CASRATGAGFQPQHF
TRBJ1-4 NA TRBV4-1 TRBD1 TGCGCCAGCACGCCCCAGGGGGGCTTAAATGAAAAACTGTTTTTT CASTPQGGLNEKLFF
TRBJ2-1 NA TRBV19 TRBD2 TGTGCCACCTGGGGAGCGGGGGAGTCGGGGCAGTTCTTC CATWGAGESGQFF
TRBJ2-1 NA TRBV7-8 TRBD2 TGTGCTAGCAGTCAGGGACTAGCGGTATACAATGAGCAGTTCTTC CASSQGLAVYNEQFF
TRBJ1-4 NA TRBV7-6 TRBD1 TGTGCCAGCAGCGCCATCCCGGGACCAGGGGGAGAAAAACTGTTTTTT CASSAIPGPGGEKLFF
TRBJ2-1 NA TRBV30 TRBD1 TGTGCCTGGAATCGACCGGGACAGGGGGATAATGAGCAGTTCTTC CAWNRPGQGDNEQFF
TRBJ1-4 NA TRBV6-5 NA TGTGCCAGCAGTTACTACCACGGGGGGAGTAAAGAAAAACTGTTTTTT CASSYYHGGSKEKLFF